This T cell receptor beta chain was sequenced for a study of blood T cell repertoires in COVID-19. For the study at large: Sites across the United States, Italy and Spain contributed samples from acute and convalescent COVID-19.

This CDR3 contains 17 residues. The V segment lost 6 bases and the J segment 1 base; nucleotides outside the gene matches: 9. CDR1 and CDR2 from the germline V gene are LGHDT and YNNKEL (reference sequence). The repertoire was sequenced with immunoSEQ multiplex PCR; TCRdb's copy has only in-frame clones and lacks some. The table records a few hundred thousand clones, less than 90% of them present only once. Cohort allocation depended upon clinical history that participants reported. The rearrangement uses TRBV3-1 (or the pseudogene TRBV3-2) and TRBJ2-5; 12 bases map to TRBD2. This sequence was found in a woman aged 25 to 45 who had recovered from COVID-19. The sample taken for sequencing was PBMCs or T cells enriched from blood (not recorded which). CDR3 protein: CASRPPGGLAGQETQYF. The CDR3 coding sequence is TGTGCCAGCAGGCCCCCCGGGGGACTAGCGGGCCAAGAGACCCAGTACTTC.